This is a list of T cell receptor beta chains from one sample in a study of T-cell reconstitution after alpha-beta-depleted transplantation in children. TCRdb redid the calling of the PCR reads with MiXCR, one entry per CDR3 protein. The repertoire holds 400,000 to 500,000 distinct CDR3 sequences, with approximately 10% as singletons. This material consisted of PBMCs from the stem cell graft donor, taken from the stem cell graft. Source of these receptors: a human donor who donated a stem cell graft to a child with acute myeloid leukemia. Both conserved end residues are trimmed from each CDR3. A D gene is named only where the DNA matches it firmly.

V gene: TRBV9; D gene: .; CDR3 protein: ASSVGDGPYEQY
V gene: TRBV5-1; D gene: .; CDR3 protein: ASSLEPGQIGEQY
V gene: TRBV5-1; D gene: .; CDR3 protein: ASRIGGEYEQY
V gene: TRBV5-6; D gene: TRBD1; CDR3 protein: ASSSTGADIY
V gene: TRBV12-3/TRBV12-4; D gene: .; CDR3 protein: ASSFGQATDTQY
V gene: TRBV5-6; D gene: .; CDR3 protein: ASRPEGNWANVLT
V gene: TRBV20-1; D gene: .; CDR3 protein: SASFPGSEKLF
V gene: TRBV20-1; D gene: TRBD2; CDR3 protein: SSGLAGSRFNEQF
V gene: TRBV12-3/TRBV12-4; D gene: TRBD1; CDR3 protein: ASSQGTAEAF
V gene: TRBV7-9; D gene: .; CDR3 protein: ASSLQGESTEAF